The subject of this entry is one T cell receptor beta chain. Its antigen remains unknown. This CDR3 has 15 residues. From germline, CDR1 is LNHDA and CDR2 SQIVND (reference sequence). V lost 1 base, J lost 7 bases, and 7 bases stayed unmatched. This record comes from a study of graft-versus-host responses after intestinal transplantation. Overall study context: Transplant recipients had multivisceral, liver-intestinal, or isolated intestinal grafts. Following induction with anti-thymocyte globulin, all recipients were given tacrolimus and steroids for around three years. Study-level results: Investigators detected GvH clones in recipient marrow, with some emerging earlier in ileum or blood.

Assay used: immunoSEQ multiplex PCR; TCRdb lists only in-frame clones, some missing. The table includes 65,000 to 85,000 clones, over 85% detected once. The chain uses TRBV19 and TRBJ1-5; 7 bases align to TRBD1. The source material was bone marrow, sampled roughly 780 days after intestinal transplantation. This clonotype was obtained from a human patient who received an intestinal transplant, so some T cells may come from the graft donor. CDR3 sequence reads: CASSIVAGGGQPQHF. CDR3 in DNA: TGTGCCAGTAGTATAGTGGCAGGGGGGGGACAGCCCCAGCATTTT.